What follows are 14 T cell receptor beta chains derived from one specimen sequenced in a study of tumor-infiltrating lymphocytes in primary liver carcinoma. TCR beta cDNA came from about 0.45 ug total RNA, primed with a constant-region primer. Library construction for TCR beta comprised three nested multiplex PCR rounds performed with slightly modified ARM-PCR. The study ran its first two PCR rounds for 9 to 10 cycles each, using TRBV1-TRBV30 forward primers and a C-beta reverse primer. TCRdb re-analysed the multiplex PCR reads in MiXCR, keeping a single row per CDR3 protein. The sample carries approximately 110,000 distinct CDR3 sequences, 65% recorded once. From around 18-30 mg of unsorted bulk tissue, DNA and RNA were co-extracted together. Material: liver tumor tissue from sampling region 1. The subset here: tumor region T1, superior pole. These receptors were obtained from a woman aged 55 to 70 with primary liver carcinoma and hepatitis B virus infection.

Turning to this clonotype: Germline and junction disagree at one end, which may indicate a read error. The chain couples TRBV5-6 to TRBJ2-3; TRBD2 aligns across 12 bases. The germline V gene encodes CDR1 SGHDT and CDR2 YYEEEE. The CDR3 runs 23 residues. The CDR3 nucleotides are TGTACCAGCAGCTTGTTGTTGCTCCCGTGGCTAGCGGGAGGGCCCGGGTACACGGATGCGCAGTATTTT. It specifies CTSSLLLLPWLAGGPGYTDAQYF.

This chain's CDR3 is CASSRGMYRPWNGYTF. The CDR3 DNA is TGTGCCAGCAGTCGCGGGATGTACAGGCCCTGGAATGGCTACACCTTC. The chain links TRBV11-1 to TRBJ1-2; maybe TRBD1 (5 bases). Deletions cut 6 bases from V and 6 bases from J, with 23 bases between. Germline V gives CDR1 SGHAT, CDR2 FQDESV (reference sequence). This CDR3 region has 16 residues.

Concerning this clonotype: A much larger clone differs from this one at a single base, so this may be a read error. The chain joins TRBV6-1 to TRBJ1-6, with TRBD1 as a possible D gene (6 bases). This CDR3 comprises 14 residues. V was shortened by 9 bases and J by 6 bases, with 15 bases between the two germline ends. CDR1 and CDR2 (germline): MNHNS, SASEGT. This CDR3 reads CARRGDILNSPLHF. The CDR3, as DNA: TGTGCCAGGAGAGGGGACATCCTTAATTCACCCCTCCACTTT.

On this clonotype: Being one base from a much bigger clone, this may be a read error. This chain uses TRBV29-1 with TRBJ2-5; the match to TRBD1 covers 7 bases. Germline V gene lookup returns CDR1 SQVTM and CDR2 ANQGSEA. The CDR3 length is 13 residues. The CDR3 bases are TGCAGCGCCCGTGGACAGGTCGGGGAGACCCACTACTTC. It translates to CSARGQVGETHYF. Full variable domain (outside the CDR3, taken from reference TRBV29-1 and TRBJ2-5): SAVISQKPSRDICQRGTSLTIQCQVDSQVTMMFWYRQQPGQSLTLIATANQGSEATYESGFVIDKFPISRPNLTFSTLTVSNMSPEDSSIYLCSARGQVGETHYFGPGTRLLVL.

With respect to this clonotype: Just one base apart from a much larger clone, this may be a read error. The chain couples TRBV6-5 to TRBJ1-2, with 7 bases fitting TRBD1. Germline V gene lookup returns CDR1 MNHEY and CDR2 SVGAGI. The CDR3 contains 15 residues. The CDR3 spells CARSYRGQANYGYTF. CDR3 DNA: TGTGCCAGAAGTTACAGGGGCCAGGCGAACTATGGCTACACCTTC.

The chain employs TRBV9 and TRBJ2-1; TRBD1 matches at 8 bases. V gave up 4 bases and J gave up 9 bases; unmatched junction bases: 9. The CDR3 length is 14 residues. Germline CDR1 is SGDLS and CDR2 is YYNGEE. CDR3 residues: CASSPRTGMGEQFF. The CDR3 DNA is TGTGCCAGCAGCCCCCGGACAGGGATGGGTGAGCAGTTCTTC. Full variable domain (outside the CDR3, taken from reference TRBV9 and TRBJ2-1): DSGVTQTPKHLITATGQRVTLRCSPRSGDLSVYWYQQSLDQGLQFLIQYYNGEERAKGNILERFSAQQFPDLHSELNLSSLELGDSALYFCASSPRTGMGEQFFGPGTRLTVL.

Note on this clonotype: A read error may account for a junction end that differs from germline. The chain carries TRBV13 and TRBJ1-2; D not certain. The CDR3 runs to 12 residues. Germline CDR1 PRHDT, CDR2 FYEKMQ (reference sequence). The CDR3: CASSYGPIRSIF. CDR3 bases: TGTGCCAGCAGCTACGGGCCCATTCGGTCTATCTTC.

With respect to this clonotype: As the CDR3 is not closed by the conserved phenylalanine or tryptophan, this likely results from a read error. The limits of the CDR3 on the DNA are not certain, so only TCRdb's listed CDR3 is given. The rearrangement links TRBV6-5 to TRBJ2-1; the DNA was not compared with TRBD2, the D call given in the table. Germline CDR1 is MNHEY and CDR2 is SVGAGI. The CDR3 totals 13 residues, both ends included. CDR3 residues: CASRRGGGDEQFI.

The chain has TRBV11-2 and TRBJ2-2; D unclear. Per the germline V gene, CDR1 is SGHAT and CDR2 is FQNNGV. Trimming pared 7 bases from V and 3 bases from J, leaving 9 bases between. This CDR3 has 13 residues. The CDR3 DNA reads TGTGCCAGCACGGTTAGCTACACCGGGGAGCTGTTTTTT. It is translated as CASTVSYTGELFF.

This clonotype was counted a single time. One junction end does not reproduce the germline sequence, and a read error may be involved. The chain couples TRBV11-2 to TRBJ2-4; 7 positions match TRBD2. The germline CDR1 and CDR2 sequences are SGHAT and FQNNGV. CDR3 length equals 19 residues. The CDR3 nucleotides are TGTGTCAGCAGCCCTCGACTAGCCGGAGGGCCTCGGACCAAAAACATTCAGTACTTC. Its translation is CVSSPRLAGGPRTKNIQYF. The full variable domain, rest sourced from reference TRBV11-2 and TRBJ2-4, is EAGVAQSPRYKIIEKRQSVAFWCNPISGHATLYWYQQILGQGPKLLIQFQNNGVVDDSQLPKDRFSAERLKGVDSTLKIQPAKLEDSAVYLCVSSPRLAGGPRTKNIQYFGAGTRLSVL.

This clonotype was counted once. Its ends do not fully match the called genes, so a read error is possible. This rearrangement joins TRBV7-9 to TRBJ2-7; no firm D call. Germline V lookup: CDR1 SEHNR, CDR2 FQNEAQ (reference sequence). The CDR3 contains 14 residues. CDR3 loop: CANSLGPAAYEQYF. DNA of the CDR3: TGTGCCAACAGCTTAGGGCCGGCCGCCTACGAGCAGTACTTC.

This clonotype was found many times. The chain employs TRBV12-5 and TRBJ2-2; the D gene could be TRBD1 or TRBD2 (5 bases each). This CDR3 has 15 amino acids. The germline CDR1 and CDR2 sequences are LGHNT and FRNRAP. Trimming pared 8 bases from V and 1 base from J, leaving 14 bases between. The CDR3 spells CASTNSGRNTGELFF. DNA for the CDR3: TGTGCTAGTACAAACTCGGGACGGAACACCGGGGAGCTGTTTTTT.

The rearrangement links TRBV11-2 to TRBJ2-1; 8 nucleotides line up with TRBD2. Germline CDR1 and CDR2: SGHAT and FQNNGV. The V gene end was trimmed by 4 bases and the J gene end by 12 bases; junction bases not matched to a gene: 17. The CDR3 runs 16 residues. This CDR3 is CASSYGGRTSGSGQFF. The CDR3 DNA sequence: TGTGCCAGCAGCTACGGCGGGAGGACCTCGGGGAGCGGGCAGTTCTTC. Together with reference TRBV11-2 and TRBJ2-1, the CDR3 gives the full variable domain: EAGVAQSPRYKIIEKRQSVAFWCNPISGHATLYWYQQILGQGPKLLIQFQNNGVVDDSQLPKDRFSAERLKGVDSTLKIQPAKLEDSAVYLCASSYGGRTSGSGQFFGPGTRLTVL.

On this clonotype itself: A read error may be the cause here, since a much bigger clone is one base away. This chain's CDR3 is CTSSETGSWEQYF. DNA for the CDR3: TGTACCAGCAGCGAAACAGGGAGCTGGGAGCAGTACTTC. The chain joins TRBV6-1 to TRBJ2-7; a possible D gene is TRBD1 (6 bases). This CDR3 has 13 amino acids. CDR1 and CDR2 (germline): MNHNS, SASEGT.